The 30 T cell receptor beta chains below come from one sample, sequenced in a study of vaccination and CD4 T cells after COVID-19. Treatment meaning: approximately nine-day PBMC culture with coronavirus spike peptide pools or control peptides (ViraFEST assay). These receptors' targets are unknown. Cultured CD4+ T-cell DNA underwent Oncomine TCR Beta short-read sequencing. MiXCR was run by TCRdb on the PCR reads, yielding one entry per CDR3 protein. The sample carries about 22,000 distinct CDR3 sequences, about 30% recorded once. The sequencing input was cultured CD4+ T cells from blood. The source of these receptors is a human donor with COVID-19.

This clonotype has only a few counts. This chain connects TRBV19 to TRBJ2-5, with D maybe TRBD1 (7 bases). CDR3 length: 15 amino acids. Germline V gene data show CDR1 as LNHDA and CDR2 as SQIVND (reference sequence). The ends were cut back, 1 base at V and 5 bases at J, with 14 bases in the middle. This CDR3 is CASSIGSAGGETQYF. Here the CDR3 DNA reads TGTGCCAGTAGTATAGGCTCGGCAGGGGGGGAGACCCAGTACTTC.

The chain employs TRBV6-1 and TRBJ1-2; D is ambiguous. This CDR3 has 11 amino acids. Germline V gives CDR1 MNHNS, CDR2 SASEGT. The V gene lost 7 bases and the J gene lost 2 bases, with 5 bases spanning the gap. The CDR3 reads CASTGNYGYTF. DNA for the CDR3: TGTGCCAGCACGGGAAACTATGGCTACACCTTC.

In this sample, this clonotype turned up once. The V and J genes are TRBV20-1 and TRBJ2-7, with 9 bases lining up with TRBD2. Trimming removed 1 base from V and 0 bases from J; junction bases left unmatched: 4. There are 15 residues in the CDR3. Germline loops: CDR1 DFQATT, CDR2 SNEGSKA (reference sequence). The CDR3 nucleotides read TGCAGTGCTAGAGTGTCTAGCGGGGTCTCCTACGAGCAGTACTTC. Protein sequence: CSARVSSGVSYEQYF.

In its sample, this clonotype was seen a few times. The J gene is TRBJ1-2, the V gene TRBV7-2; 7 bases fit TRBD1. The length of the CDR3 is 14 residues. Germline assignment: CDR1 SGHTA and CDR2 FQGNSA. V was clipped by 6 bases and J by 5 bases; unmatched bases: 9. The CDR3 coding sequence is TGTGCCAGCAGGAGAGAGGGGGCCGGGTATGGCTACACCTTC. Its translation is CASRREGAGYGYTF.

This clonotype was picked up a small number of times. The V call is TRBV27, the J call TRBJ2-1; 7 bases agree with TRBD1. CDR1 and CDR2 (germline): MNHEY, SMNVEV (reference sequence). The CDR3 is 15 residues long. Trimming at V came to 2 bases and at J to 4 bases, leaving 5 bases not matched to a gene. The CDR3 bases are TGTGCCAGCAGTTTAGAGGGACAGATTTACAATGAGCAGTTCTTC. Translation: CASSLEGQIYNEQFF.

The chain combines TRBV9 with TRBJ1-1; D may be TRBD1 (6 bases). This CDR3 is built from 16 residues. Germline V gene data show CDR1 as SGDLS and CDR2 as YYNGEE. Trimming removed 0 bases from V and 1 base from J, with 13 bases in between. Here the CDR3 reads CASSVAMGGPNTEAFF. For the CDR3, the DNA is TGTGCCAGCAGCGTAGCTATGGGGGGGCCGAACACTGAAGCTTTCTTT.

This clonotype came up a few times. The J gene is TRBJ2-7, the V gene TRBV11-2; TRBD1 is a possible D gene (5 bases). The V end lost 0 bases, the J end lost 8 bases, and 14 bases lay between the germline ends. CDR3 size: 14 residues. Germline loops: CDR1 SGHAT, CDR2 FQNNGV. The CDR3 nucleotides read TGTGCCAGCAGCTTAGATTCAGGGATTGGGAAGCAGTACTTC. Protein sequence: CASSLDSGIGKQYF.

V and J are TRBV6-2 or TRBV6-3 and TRBJ1-1, with D hard to call. The ends were cut back, 10 bases at V and 6 bases at J, with 15 bases in the middle. Germline CDR1 reads MNHEY; CDR2 reads SVGEGT. This CDR3 region has 12 residues. The CDR3 is CATVGRRAEAFF. In nucleotides, the CDR3 is TGTGCCACCGTCGGGAGGAGGGCTGAAGCTTTCTTT.

This chain joins TRBV6-1 and TRBJ2-5; no clear D gene. CDR3 size: 11 residues. V was clipped by 6 bases and J by 5 bases, with 7 bases between them. In germline, CDR1 is MNHNS, CDR2 SASEGT. The CDR3 reads CASREWETQYF. CDR3 coding DNA: TGTGCCAGCAGGGAATGGGAGACCCAGTACTTC.

This clonotype came up a few times. The chain recombines TRBV20-1 with TRBJ2-3, with 12 bases aligning to TRBD1. The CDR3 has 15 residues. The junction had 9 bases not matched to a gene; V was cut back by 5 bases and J by 6 bases. The germline V gene encodes CDR1 DFQATT and CDR2 SNEGSKA (reference sequence). The CDR3 loop reads CSAGAGQGAWDTQYF. CDR3 nucleotides: TGCAGTGCTGGGGCGGGACAGGGGGCTTGGGATACGCAGTATTTT.

Sample share makes this clonotype medium-sized (0.01 to 0.1%). The V gene is TRBV6-1, the J gene TRBJ1-2; TRBD1 is a possible D gene (6 bases). CDR3 length equals 15 residues. Looked up from germline, CDR1 is MNHNS and CDR2 is SASEGT. V was pared by 8 bases and J by 10 bases, with 26 bases between. DNA of the CDR3: TGTGCCAGCGTCCCCGGGGGCGGTGGGCCGGGGTACTACACCTTC. Its protein product is CASVPGGGGPGYYTF.

The gene calls are TRBV6-1 and TRBJ2-3, with 13 bases identical to TRBD2. This CDR3 region has 16 residues. CDR1 MNHNS and CDR2 SASEGT come from the germline V gene. The junction had 5 bases not matched to a gene; V was cut back by 5 bases and J by 3 bases. Written as DNA, the CDR3 is TGTGCCAGCAGTAGAACTAGCGGGGGGGGGACAGATACGCAGTATTTT. Amino acids: CASSRTSGGGTDTQYF.

The chain is built from TRBV7-2 and TRBJ1-5, with D perhaps TRBD1 (5 bases). The V end was cut by 5 bases, the J end by 4 bases, with 18 bases between. This CDR3 has 16 amino acids. The germline CDR1 and CDR2 sequences are SGHTA and FQGNSA. CDR3 region: CASSTATEEYNQPQHF. CDR3 sequence (DNA): TGTGCCAGCAGCACCGCGACAGAAGAGTATAATCAGCCCCAGCATTTT.

This chain uses TRBV18 with TRBJ1-5; 7 bases fit TRBD1. The CDR3 has 16 residues. Germline trimming cut 3 bases from V and 1 base from J; bases unmatched to any gene: 6. The V gene's germline CDR1 is KGHSH and CDR2 LQKENI. Written as DNA, the CDR3 is TGTGCCAGCTCACCGACAGGGAGTCAAAGCAATCAGCCCCAGCATTTT. Translated: CASSPTGSQSNQPQHF.

This clonotype was seen more than once but under ten times. CDR3 DNA: TGCAGTGCTAAGCCTCTCCCAGGGGGCTTCACAGATACGCAGTATTTT. This encodes CSAKPLPGGFTDTQYF. The V call is TRBV20-1, the J call TRBJ2-3; TRBD1 matches 8 bases. The germline CDR1 and CDR2 sequences are DFQATT and SNEGSKA (reference sequence). The CDR3 sequence is 16 residues long. V was clipped by 4 bases and J by 2 bases; unmatched bases: 11.

A few counts support this clonotype. The CDR3 DNA is TGTGCCAGCACCGAGGGGATGCCAGATACGCAGTATTTT. Its translation: CASTEGMPDTQYF. The J gene is TRBJ2-3, the V gene TRBV12-3 or TRBV12-4; D is perhaps TRBD1 or TRBD2 (5 bases each). Trimming shortened V by 7 bases and J by 4 bases, and 12 bases separated the two germline ends. The CDR3 loop spans 13 amino acids.

The rearrangement links TRBV20-1 to TRBJ2-7, with 9 bases aligning to TRBD1. The CDR3 runs 15 residues. V lost 0 bases, J lost 5 bases, and 8 bases stayed unmatched. From germline, CDR1 is DFQATT and CDR2 SNEGSKA (reference sequence). CDR3 coding DNA: TGCAGTGCTAGAGATCCGGGACAGGGTCTAGACGAGCAGTACTTC. Amino acid sequence: CSARDPGQGLDEQYF.

V gene TRBV10-2 combines with J gene TRBJ1-2; D gene ambiguous. With 5 bases removed from V and 7 bases from J, the gap between germline ends came to 14 bases. This CDR3 comprises 13 residues. Germline V lookup: CDR1 WSHSY, CDR2 SAAADI. The CDR3 region is CASSPDHSGGYTF. The DNA of the CDR3 is TGCGCCAGCAGTCCTGACCATTCCGGTGGCTACACCTTC.

The V gene is TRBV19, the J gene TRBJ1-5; D is undetermined. V lost 3 bases and J 4 bases, leaving 4 bases between the germline ends. The CDR3 contains 12 residues. The V gene's germline CDR1 is LNHDA and CDR2 SQIVND (reference sequence). The CDR3 sequence: CASSMLNQPQHF. The CDR3 DNA sequence: TGTGCCAGTAGTATGCTAAATCAGCCCCAGCATTTT.

The chain is built from TRBV25-1 and TRBJ2-3, with TRBD1 identical over 8 bases. Germline CDR1 and CDR2: MGHDK and SYGVNS. The J segment lost 3 bases and the V segment lost 5 bases, leaving 7 bases of the junction unmatched. The CDR3 consists of 15 residues. The CDR3 reads CASSRGTGYTDTQYF. DNA of the CDR3: TGTGCCAGCAGTCGTGGGACAGGTTATACAGATACGCAGTATTTT.

The chain is built from TRBV5-8 and TRBJ1-5, with a possible D match to TRBD1 (6 bases). The V end lost 5 bases, the J end lost 5 bases, and 20 bases lay between the germline ends. The germline gives CDR1 SGHTS, CDR2 YDEGEE. CDR3 length: 16 residues. The CDR3, as DNA: TGTGCCAGCAGGAGGGACACGGCAAGGGCGGATCAGCCCCAGCATTTT. The encoded protein is CASRRDTARADQPQHF.

The chain carries TRBV11-1 and TRBJ1-2; 12 bases match TRBD1. The germline CDR1 and CDR2 sequences are SGHAT and FQDESV (reference sequence). V dropped 4 bases and J dropped 7; count of bases not matched to a gene: 7. This CDR3 comprises 15 residues. CDR3 coding DNA: TGTGCCAGCAGCTACCCGGGACAGGGGGCGTTTGGCTACACCTTC. This codes for CASSYPGQGAFGYTF. The whole variable domain, remainder taken from reference TRBV11-1 and TRBJ1-2, is EAEVAQSPRYKITEKSQAVAFWCDPISGHATLYWYRQILGQGPELLVQFQDESVVDDSQLPKDRFSAERLKGVDSTLKIQPAELGDSAMYLCASSYPGQGAFGYTFGSGTRLTVV.

This clonotype appeared a few times. This chain uses TRBV2 with TRBJ2-1; a possible D gene is TRBD2 (6 bases). V was cut by 8 bases and J by 5 bases, with 10 bases left in between. Germline CDR1 reads SNHLY; CDR2 reads FYNNEI. The CDR3 covers 12 residues. The DNA for the CDR3 is TGTGCCAGCCAACCGGGGGACAATGAGCAGTTCTTC. The encoded protein is CASQPGDNEQFF. The full variable domain, rest sourced from reference TRBV2 and TRBJ2-1, is EPEVTQTPSHQVTQMGQEVILRCVPISNHLYFYWYRQILGQKVEFLVSFYNNEISEKSEIFDDQFSVERPDGSNFTLKIRSTKLEDSAMYFCASQPGDNEQFFGPGTRLTVL.

This clonotype was detected only a few times. The chain links TRBV7-9 to TRBJ1-1; D may be TRBD1 (6 bases). This CDR3 contains 17 residues. Germline lookup yields CDR1 SEHNR and CDR2 FQNEAQ (reference sequence). The V gene lost 0 bases and the J gene lost 0 bases, with 14 bases spanning the gap. The DNA of the CDR3 is TGTGCCAGCAGCTTAGCACAGGGTCCGGGAATGAACACTGAAGCTTTCTTT. Encoded protein: CASSLAQGPGMNTEAFF.

This clonotype has just a few counts. The rearrangement uses TRBV12-3 or TRBV12-4 and TRBJ2-5; a possible D gene is TRBD2 (5 bases). The CDR3 has 14 amino acids. Trimming took off 5 bases at V and 1 base at J, with 11 bases between the two ends. CDR3 sequence (DNA): TGTGCCAGCAGTCGCGCGGGTGCCCAAGAGACCCAGTACTTC. Translation gives CASSRAGAQETQYF.

The J gene is TRBJ2-3, the V gene TRBV12-3 or TRBV12-4, with 10 bases identical to TRBD2. J gave up 0 bases and V 5 bases, and 8 bases lay outside the gene matches. The CDR3 totals 17 residues. CDR3 nucleotides: TGTGCCAGCAGTGATAGGACTAGCGGATTAAGCACAGATACGCAGTATTTT. Protein product: CASSDRTSGLSTDTQYF.

This chain joins TRBV6-1 and TRBJ1-5; 7 nucleotides line up with TRBD1. There are 12 residues in the CDR3. V trimming: 5 bases; J trimming: 8 bases; junction bases outside the gene matches: 3. The germline V gene has CDR1 MNHNS and CDR2 SASEGT. The CDR3 nucleotides are TGTGCCAGCAGTACAGACAGGGAGCCCCAGCATTTT. It codes for CASSTDREPQHF.

The chain has TRBV6-5 and TRBJ1-6; D ambiguous. Looked up from germline, CDR1 is MNHEY and CDR2 is SVGAGI. With 0 bases removed from V and 10 bases from J, the gap between germline ends came to 13 bases. This CDR3 is 15 amino acids long. CDR3 loop: CASSYSLLTRSPLHF. The CDR3 DNA reads TGTGCCAGCAGTTACTCCCTATTGACCAGGTCACCCCTCCACTTT.

In this sample, this clonotype turned up a few times. The chain has TRBV20-1 and TRBJ2-7; 7 bases map to TRBD2. The ends lost 6 bases at V and 3 bases at J; junction bases unmatched: 8. The germline V gene encodes CDR1 DFQATT and CDR2 SNEGSKA (reference sequence). The CDR3 has 13 amino acids. The CDR3 DNA follows: TGCAGTGCAAATAGCGGGCCTCGCTACGAGCAGTACTTC. It translates to CSANSGPRYEQYF.

The genes are TRBV2 and TRBJ2-7; no firm D call. The CDR3 extends over 14 amino acids. Per germline, CDR1 SNHLY and CDR2 FYNNEI. Trimming cost V 6 bases and J 0 bases, with 12 bases left between them. CDR3 nucleotides: TGTGCCAGCAGGGAACAGAAGATCTCCTACGAGCAGTACTTC. Translation: CASREQKISYEQYF.